The T cell receptor beta chain under discussion was sequenced for a study of T cells in localized non-small cell lung cancer. Germline V gene data show CDR1 as GTSNPN and CDR2 as SVGIG (reference sequence). The CDR3 length is 14 residues. The V segment lost 3 bases and the J segment 1 base; nucleotides outside the gene matches: 2. On this clone itself: The antigen is undetermined.

Sequenced by immunoSEQ multiplex PCR; TCRdb stores in-frame clones only, minus some. The profile shows about 62,000 clones, 81% of them singletons. Study conclusions and caveats: Higher blood T cell density went with longer overall survival. Multi-region tumor sequencing was not done, so intratumor heterogeneity could not be excluded.

The source is a man aged 40-75 years with stage II lung adenocarcinoma. The sequences come from PBMCs, collected before any cancer treatment. V usage is TRBV30 and J usage is TRBJ2-3, with 9 bases matching TRBD2. This chain's CDR3 is CAWRTSGGTDTQYF. The CDR3 DNA sequence: TGTGCCTGGAGGACTAGCGGAGGCACAGATACGCAGTATTTT.